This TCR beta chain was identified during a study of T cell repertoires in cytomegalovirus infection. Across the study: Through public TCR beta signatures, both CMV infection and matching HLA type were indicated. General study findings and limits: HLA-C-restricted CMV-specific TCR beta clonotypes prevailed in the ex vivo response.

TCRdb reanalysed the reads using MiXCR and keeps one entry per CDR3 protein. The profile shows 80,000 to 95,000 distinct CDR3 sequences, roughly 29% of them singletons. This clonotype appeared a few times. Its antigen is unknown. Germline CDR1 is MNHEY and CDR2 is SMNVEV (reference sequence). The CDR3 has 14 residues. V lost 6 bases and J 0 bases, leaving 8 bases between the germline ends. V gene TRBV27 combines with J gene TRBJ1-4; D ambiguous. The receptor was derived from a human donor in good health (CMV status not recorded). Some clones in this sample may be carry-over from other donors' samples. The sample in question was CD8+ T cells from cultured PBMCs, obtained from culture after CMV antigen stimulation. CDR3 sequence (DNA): TGTGCCAGCAGCTTCAGCGCAACTAATGAAAAACTGTTTTTT. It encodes CASSFSATNEKLFF.